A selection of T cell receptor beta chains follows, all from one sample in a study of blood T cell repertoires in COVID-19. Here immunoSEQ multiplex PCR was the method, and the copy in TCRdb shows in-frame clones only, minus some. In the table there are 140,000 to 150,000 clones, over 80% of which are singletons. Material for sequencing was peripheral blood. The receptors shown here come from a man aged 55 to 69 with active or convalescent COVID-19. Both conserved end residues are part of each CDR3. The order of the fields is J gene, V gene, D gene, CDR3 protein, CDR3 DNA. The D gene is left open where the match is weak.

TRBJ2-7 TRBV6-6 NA CASSYSGRDNYEQYF TGTGCCAGCAGTTACTCAGGCAGGGATAACTACGAGCAGTACTTC
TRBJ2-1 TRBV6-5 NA CASSYSGSSYNEQFF TGTGCCAGCAGTTACTCGGGGAGCTCCTACAATGAGCAGTTCTTC
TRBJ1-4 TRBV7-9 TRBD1 CASSLGTGVEKLFF TGTGCCAGCAGCTTAGGGACAGGGGTCGAAAAACTGTTTTTT
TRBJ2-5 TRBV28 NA CASSLAGSVGETQYF TGTGCCAGCAGTTTAGCGGGAAGCGTCGGAGAGACCCAGTACTTC
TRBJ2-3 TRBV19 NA CASSGASFTDTQYF TGTGCCAGTAGTGGAGCTAGTTTCACAGATACGCAGTATTTT
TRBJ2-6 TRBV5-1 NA CASSSDSSGANVLTF TGCGCCAGCAGCTCTGACAGCTCTGGGGCCAACGTCCTGACTTTC
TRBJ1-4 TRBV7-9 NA CASSRAPEVLKLFF TGTGCCAGCAGCCGCGCCCCCGAGGTCCTAAAACTGTTTTTT
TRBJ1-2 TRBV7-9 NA CASSPIGGNYGYTF TGTGCCAGCAGCCCTATCGGGGGTAACTATGGCTACACCTTC
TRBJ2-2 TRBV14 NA CASSIQYTGELFF TGTGCCAGCAGCATCCAGTACACCGGGGAGCTGTTTTTT
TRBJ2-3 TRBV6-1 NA CASSENYATDTQYF TGTGCCAGCAGTGAAAACTACGCCACAGATACGCAGTATTTT
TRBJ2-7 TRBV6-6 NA CASRNPDRWKEQYF TGTGCCAGCAGGAACCCAGACAGATGGAAAGAGCAGTACTTC